These 17 T cell receptor beta chains share one sample of origin, sequenced in a study of CD8+CD57+ T cells in acquired aplastic anemia. Individuals selected for sequencing had exhibited CD8+CD57+ cell expansion on flow cytometry. Profiles of TCR beta VDJ and CDR3 were generated from a genomic DNA template. TCRdb re-derived calls from the reads in MiXCR, one entry per CDR3 protein. The sample has about 41,000 distinct CDR3 sequences, 60% to 70% seen once. The sample taken for sequencing was sorted CD4+, CD8+, or CD8+CD57+ T cells (not recorded which) from PBMCs. The source of these receptors is a human donor with aplastic anemia.

The CDR3, as DNA: TGTGCCAGCAGCCTAGGGGCCGGTCAGCCCCAGCATTTT. Encoded protein: CASSLGAGQPQHF. The V call is TRBV7-9, the J call TRBJ1-5, with a possible D match to TRBD1 (5 bases). Trimming shortened V by 5 bases and J by 6 bases, and 11 bases separated the two germline ends. The CDR3 sequence is 13 residues long. CDR1 and CDR2 from the germline V gene are SEHNR and FQNEAQ (reference sequence).

V and J are TRBV15 and TRBJ2-6; D not certain. Germline CDR1 LNHNV, CDR2 YYDKDF (reference sequence). Trimming took 1 base from V and 1 from J, leaving 2 bases between them. The CDR3 has 14 residues. The CDR3 DNA follows: TGTGCCACCAGCAGAGTTTCTGGGGCCAACGTCCTGACTTTC. It encodes CATSRVSGANVLTF.

There are a few counts of this clonotype. The chain carries TRBV29-1 and TRBJ1-4; D is unresolved. V lost 5 bases and J 8 bases, leaving 9 bases between the germline ends. The length of the CDR3 is 11 residues. CDR1 SQVTM and CDR2 ANQGSEA come from the germline V gene. The CDR3 is CSVSEGEKLFF. Here the CDR3 DNA reads TGCAGCGTTTCGGAAGGAGAAAAACTGTTTTTT.

This clonotype was seen only once. The chain joins TRBV29-1 to TRBJ2-5; D not certain. There are 12 residues in the CDR3. In germline, CDR1 is SQVTM, CDR2 ANQGSEA. Trimming removed 3 bases from V and 1 base from J, with 6 bases in between. CDR3 in amino acids: CSVDMVQETQYF. The CDR3 nucleotides read TGCAGCGTTGACATGGTCCAAGAGACCCAGTACTTC.

The gene calls are TRBV10-1 and TRBJ1-1; D is uncertain. CDR3 size: 15 residues. With 4 bases removed from V and 8 bases from J, the gap between germline ends came to 20 bases. Germline-derived CDR1 and CDR2 are WNHNN and SYGVQD (reference sequence). The CDR3 here is CASSASIGITEEAFF. The DNA of the CDR3 is TGCGCCAGCAGTGCCAGTATAGGGATCACTGAGGAAGCTTTCTTT.

This clonotype was seen a few times. The chain couples TRBV9 to TRBJ1-2; D remains ambiguous. V was trimmed by 2 bases and J by 2 bases, leaving 13 bases between them. The CDR3 has 15 amino acids. Germline V CDR1 and CDR2: SGDLS, YYNGEE. CDR3 DNA: TGTGCCAGCAGCGTCGCGTCCCTACCCAACTATGGCTACACCTTC. It codes for CASSVASLPNYGYTF.

The rearrangement joins TRBV29-1 to TRBJ1-2, with D maybe TRBD1 (6 bases). This CDR3 is built from 13 residues. Germline values: CDR1 SQVTM, CDR2 ANQGSEA. V was pared by 3 bases and J by 7 bases, with 15 bases between. CDR3 in amino acids: CSVEEQGATGYTF. Written as DNA, the CDR3 is TGCAGCGTTGAGGAACAGGGAGCTACTGGCTACACCTTC.

This clonotype was seen many times. This chain uses TRBV5-5 with TRBJ1-2, with 11 bases aligning to TRBD1. CDR3 length: 14 amino acids. Germline assignment: CDR1 SGHKS and CDR2 YYEKEE (reference sequence). The V and J ends lost 3 bases and 6 bases, in that order; junction bases with no gene match: 4. The CDR3 sequence: CASSSDRGRDGYTF. DNA of the CDR3: TGTGCCAGCAGCTCGGACAGGGGGCGCGATGGCTACACCTTC.

J is TRBJ2-5 and V is TRBV20-1, with 7 bases fitting TRBD2. TRBJ2-7 explains the end of the DNA better; the J call may be wrong. CDR3 length: 13 amino acids. Germline CDR1 is DFQATT and CDR2 is SNEGSKA (reference sequence). For the CDR3, the DNA is TGCAGTGCTTCGATTCGGGGGGTCTACGAGCAGTACTTC. Translating gives CSASIRGVYEQYF.

This clonotype was seen a few times. No DNA is shown, since the ends of the CDR3 on it are uncertain; the CDR3 is the one TCRdb lists. This sequence joins TRBV25-1 and TRBJ1-1; the table's D call, TRBD1, was not checked against the DNA. The CDR3 adds up to 20 amino acids, both ends counted. Looked up from germline, CDR1 is MGHDK and CDR2 is SYGVNS. The CDR3 region is CARPCASSVGTGGYGTEAFF.

The gene calls are TRBV2 and TRBJ1-5; D is undetermined. The CDR3 extends over 13 amino acids. Per the germline V gene, CDR1 is SNHLY and CDR2 is FYNNEI. V lost 4 bases and J lost 3, with 7 bases in between. CDR3 in DNA: TGTGCCAGCAGTGCAGAAGCCAATCAGCCCCAGCATTTT. It specifies CASSAEANQPQHF.

The J gene is TRBJ2-3, the V gene TRBV15; 8 bases line up with TRBD1. V lost 3 bases, J lost 2 bases, and 4 bases stayed unmatched. Germline V CDR1 and CDR2: LNHNV, YYDKDF (reference sequence). This CDR3 has 15 residues. CDR3 sequence (DNA): TGTGCCACCAGCAGGGGGACAGGCTCCACAGATACGCAGTATTTT. It is translated as CATSRGTGSTDTQYF.

This clonotype was counted between two and nine times. J is TRBJ2-3 and V is TRBV3-1, with D tentatively TRBD1 or TRBD2 (5 bases each). V lost 4 bases and J 6 bases, leaving 14 bases between the germline ends. Germline CDR1 and CDR2: LGHDT and YNNKEL (reference sequence). The CDR3 runs 14 residues. The CDR3 reads CASSRGEPYDTQYF. CDR3 bases: TGTGCCAGCAGCCGAGGGGAGCCTTACGATACGCAGTATTTT.

The rearrangement links TRBV2 to TRBJ2-1; D call uncertain. The CDR3 has 11 residues. Germline CDR1 and CDR2: SNHLY and FYNNEI. The V and J ends lost 2 bases and 6 bases respectively, with 2 bases between them. This chain's CDR3 is CASSELNEQFF. DNA of the CDR3: TGTGCCAGCAGTGAACTCAATGAGCAGTTCTTC. The entire variable domain, with the rest obtained from reference TRBV2 and TRBJ2-1, is as follows: EPEVTQTPSHQVTQMGQEVILRCVPISNHLYFYWYRQILGQKVEFLVSFYNNEISEKSEIFDDQFSVERPDGSNFTLKIRSTKLEDSAMYFCASSELNEQFFGPGTRLTVL.

This clonotype showed up many times. This chain joins TRBV20-1 and TRBJ1-2; D is unresolved. Germline lookup yields CDR1 DFQATT and CDR2 SNEGSKA (reference sequence). Deletions cut 2 bases from V and 5 bases from J, with 15 bases between. This CDR3 has 14 amino acids. The DNA for the CDR3 is TGCAGTGCTAGACCCAGGAGGGTTGGGTATGGCTACACCTTC. This codes for CSARPRRVGYGYTF.

The rearrangement joins TRBV15 to TRBJ1-1; D is unresolved. Trimming shortened V by 5 bases and J by 0 bases, and 10 bases separated the two germline ends. Looked up from germline, CDR1 is LNHNV and CDR2 is YYDKDF (reference sequence). This CDR3 comprises 14 residues. This CDR3 is CATSRSNLNTEAFF. The CDR3, as DNA: TGTGCCACCAGCCGGTCTAATTTGAACACTGAAGCTTTCTTT.

This chain links TRBV7-2 with TRBJ1-6; a weak D match, TRBD1 (6 bases). The CDR3 extends over 12 amino acids. V was clipped by 4 bases and J by 10 bases, with 8 bases between them. Germline V gene data show CDR1 as SGHTA and CDR2 as FQGNSA. The CDR3 is CASSYTGSPLHF. CDR3 coding DNA: TGTGCCAGCAGCTACACAGGGTCACCCCTCCACTTT.